These T cell receptor beta chains were read from a single sample in a study of PD-1 blockade in classical Hodgkin lymphoma. The repertoire was sequenced with immunoSEQ multiplex PCR; TCRdb's copy has only in-frame clones and lacks some. The data hold 30,000 or so clones, with 80% to 90% observed a single time. The material sequenced was peripheral blood mononuclear cells (PBMCs), taken at baseline. The source of these receptors is a human donor with classical Hodgkin lymphoma. CDR3s include the opening cysteine and the closing phenylalanine or tryptophan. D genes are given only for firm matches. Rows give clone size only sometimes, using once, few, many, or a class for an expanded clone.

size: few; D: NA; J: TRBJ2-7; V: TRBV11-3; DNA: TGTGCCAGCAGTTCTCAGGGGACCTACGAGCAGTACTTC; CDR3: CASSSQGTYEQYF
size: NA; D: NA; J: TRBJ1-2; V: TRBV6-5; DNA: TGTGCCAGCAGTTACGGGGGGACTATTAATGGCTACACCTTC; CDR3: CASSYGGTINGYTF
size: once; D: NA; J: TRBJ1-2; V: TRBV19; DNA: TGTGCCAGTAGTATAGATCAGGGAATCGGCTACACCTTC; CDR3: CASSIDQGIGYTF
size: NA; D: TRBD1; J: TRBJ1-1; V: TRBV19; DNA: TGTGCCAGTAGTATCGGGACAGGGGGCCCTGAAGCTTTCTTT; CDR3: CASSIGTGGPEAFF
size: NA; D: TRBD2; J: TRBJ2-2; V: TRBV4-3; DNA: TGCGCCAGCAGCGGCGGGGGGGCCACCGGGGAGCTGTTTTTT; CDR3: CASSGGGATGELFF
size: NA; D: NA; J: TRBJ1-2; V: TRBV6-6; DNA: TGTGCCAGCAGTCGGACAGACTATGGCTACACCTTC; CDR3: CASSRTDYGYTF
size: NA; D: NA; J: TRBJ1-6; V: TRBV5-1; DNA: TGCGCCAGCAGCTTGGGGGAGGGGATGGGTAATTCACCCCTCCACTTT; CDR3: CASSLGEGMGNSPLHF
size: NA; D: NA; J: TRBJ1-1; V: TRBV6-6; DNA: TGTGCCAGCAGTATACAGGCTGAGGGCACTGAAGCTTTCTTT; CDR3: CASSIQAEGTEAFF
size: once; D: NA; J: TRBJ1-3; V: TRBV6-6; DNA: TGTGCCAGCAGTTACGGATCTGGAAACACCATATATTTT; CDR3: CASSYGSGNTIYF
size: few; D: NA; J: TRBJ1-2; V: TRBV7-2; DNA: TGTGCCAGCAGCTTAAATTCCGCGCGGGGCTACACCTTC; CDR3: CASSLNSARGYTF
size: NA; D: NA; J: TRBJ1-2; V: TRBV5-1; DNA: TGCGCCAGCAGCACGGCCGCGTGGGGGGCGGATGGCTACACCTTC; CDR3: CASSTAAWGADGYTF
size: NA; D: NA; J: TRBJ1-1; V: TRBV5-1; DNA: TGCGCCAGCAGCTTGATCCCGGGAAACACTGAAGCTTTCTTT; CDR3: CASSLIPGNTEAFF
size: few; D: NA; J: TRBJ2-1; V: TRBV7-9; DNA: TGTGCCAGCAGCTTAGCGCGGGGTGCCGATGAGCAGTTCTTC; CDR3: CASSLARGADEQFF
size: NA; D: NA; J: TRBJ2-3; V: TRBV27; DNA: TGTGCCAGCAGTCCCACATATAGCACAGATACGCAGTATTTT; CDR3: CASSPTYSTDTQYF
size: NA; D: TRBD1; J: TRBJ2-3; V: TRBV29-1; DNA: TGCAGCGCCCGGGACAGGGGCACAGATACGCAGTATTTT; CDR3: CSARDRGTDTQYF
size: few; D: NA; J: TRBJ1-2; V: TRBV9; DNA: TGTGCCAGCAGATCCTTTGGGTCAGAGGGCTACACCTTC; CDR3: CASRSFGSEGYTF
size: NA; D: NA; J: TRBJ1-2; V: TRBV7-8; DNA: TGTGCCAGCAGCCCGGACAGTAACTATGGCTACACCTTC; CDR3: CASSPDSNYGYTF
size: NA; D: NA; J: TRBJ2-6; V: TRBV5-5; DNA: TGTGCCAGCAGCTTGGAGGGACTGCCGCTCTCTGGGGCCAACGTCCTGACTTTC; CDR3: CASSLEGLPLSGANVLTF
size: NA; D: TRBD1; J: TRBJ1-2; V: TRBV19; DNA: TGTGCCAGTAGTAGCCGAACAGGGGGCATTGGCTACACCTTC; CDR3: CASSSRTGGIGYTF
size: NA; D: NA; J: TRBJ2-3; V: TRBV9; DNA: TGTGCCAGCAGCGTACTGTCTAGCACAGATACGCAGTATTTT; CDR3: CASSVLSSTDTQYF
size: NA; D: NA; J: TRBJ1-2; V: TRBV28; DNA: TGTGCCAGCAGTTTAATCGGTGAGGGCTATGGCTACACCTTC; CDR3: CASSLIGEGYGYTF
size: NA; D: TRBD1; J: TRBJ1-2; V: TRBV2; DNA: TGTGCCAGCAGTGAAGCGGGACAGGGGATTGCTGGCTACACCTTC; CDR3: CASSEAGQGIAGYTF
size: once; D: NA; J: TRBJ1-2; V: TRBV19; DNA: TGTGCCAGTAACCGACAGAGCGAAGGCTACACCTTC; CDR3: CASNRQSEGYTF
size: NA; D: NA; J: TRBJ2-3; V: TRBV6-5; DNA: TGTGCCAGCAATAGTGGCACAGATACGCAGTATTTT; CDR3: CASNSGTDTQYF
size: NA; D: TRBD2; J: TRBJ2-3; V: TRBV7-2; DNA: TGTGCCAGCAGCGCGGGACTAGCGGGGGGGACAGATACGCAGTATTTT; CDR3: CASSAGLAGGTDTQYF
size: NA; D: NA; J: TRBJ2-1; V: TRBV28; DNA: TGTGCCAGCAGTCCCCAGGGGCTTTACAATGAGCAGTTCTTC; CDR3: CASSPQGLYNEQFF
size: few; D: NA; J: TRBJ2-2; V: TRBV7-3; DNA: TGTGCCAGCAGCTCCCAGCCTCGACAGATCACCGGGGAGCTGTTTTTT; CDR3: CASSSQPRQITGELFF
size: NA; D: NA; J: TRBJ1-1; V: TRBV2; DNA: TGTGCCAGCAGTCCAGGGAATAGGGCTGAAGCTTTCTTT; CDR3: CASSPGNRAEAFF
size: NA; D: NA; J: TRBJ1-2; V: TRBV11-3; DNA: TGTGCCAGCAGCCGAGGGGGGTCAGTCGGCTACACCTTC; CDR3: CASSRGGSVGYTF
size: few; D: TRBD1; J: TRBJ2-5; V: TRBV9; DNA: TGTGCCAGCAGCACCCGGACAGGGGGAGAGACCCAGTACTTC; CDR3: CASSTRTGGETQYF
size: NA; D: NA; J: TRBJ2-3; V: TRBV7-9; DNA: TGTGCCAGCAGCCCCGAGTTAACAGATACGCAGTATTTT; CDR3: CASSPELTDTQYF
size: once; D: TRBD1; J: TRBJ1-2; V: TRBV7-2; DNA: TGTGCCAGCAGCCCCCGACAGGGGTGGATCTATGGCTACACCTTC; CDR3: CASSPRQGWIYGYTF
size: NA; D: TRBD1; J: TRBJ1-1; V: TRBV5-1; DNA: TGCGCCAGCAGCTTGACAGGGGGCGTAACTGAAGCTTTCTTT; CDR3: CASSLTGGVTEAFF
size: NA; D: NA; J: TRBJ1-1; V: TRBV7-8; DNA: TGTGCCAGCAGCCCCCAGGGGAACACTGAAGCTTTCTTT; CDR3: CASSPQGNTEAFF
size: once; D: NA; J: TRBJ1-5; V: TRBV18; DNA: TGTGCCAGCTCACCACCAAACAGCCTGACAGGTTATAGCAATCAGCCCCAGCATTTT; CDR3: CASSPPNSLTGYSNQPQHF
size: NA; D: TRBD1; J: TRBJ2-7; V: TRBV29-1; DNA: TGCAGCGTCAGCGGACAGGTGACCTACGAGCAGTACTTC; CDR3: CSVSGQVTYEQYF
size: NA; D: NA; J: TRBJ2-1; V: TRBV5-4; DNA: TGTGCCAGCAGCTCGGCTGCCAATGAGCAGTTCTTC; CDR3: CASSSAANEQFF
size: NA; D: TRBD1; J: TRBJ2-6; V: TRBV7-3; DNA: TGTGCCAGCAGTCCACAGGGGGCGTCCTCTGGGGCCAACGTCCTGACTTTC; CDR3: CASSPQGASSGANVLTF
size: NA; D: TRBD1; J: TRBJ1-2; V: TRBV6-6; DNA: TGTGCCAGCATTGGACAGGGGGCTGGCTACACCTTC; CDR3: CASIGQGAGYTF
size: NA; D: NA; J: TRBJ2-2; V: TRBV7-2; DNA: TGTGCCAGCAGCTTAGGGGGCAGGGGTCAAACCGGGGAGCTGTTTTTT; CDR3: CASSLGGRGQTGELFF
size: NA; D: NA; J: TRBJ2-2; V: TRBV10-1; DNA: TGCGCCAGCAGACCAGGACAGACCTCCGGGGAGCTGTTTTTT; CDR3: CASRPGQTSGELFF
size: NA; D: TRBD1; J: TRBJ2-1; V: TRBV4-1; DNA: TGCGCCAGCAGCCAAGACGCCAGGGGGAGCTCCTACAATGAGCAGTTCTTC; CDR3: CASSQDARGSSYNEQFF
size: NA; D: NA; J: TRBJ1-6; V: TRBV4-3; DNA: TGCGCCAGCAGCCAAGATTCTGGGGGGAATAATTCACCCCTCCACTTT; CDR3: CASSQDSGGNNSPLHF
size: few; D: NA; J: TRBJ1-6; V: TRBV6-6; DNA: TGTGCCAGCAGCCCCCTCGGAGGGGGGGGTTCACCCCTCCACTTT; CDR3: CASSPLGGGGSPLHF
size: NA; D: NA; J: TRBJ2-1; V: TRBV9; DNA: TGTGCCAGCAGCCCCCGCACGGATAGCTCCTACAATGAGCAGTTCTTC; CDR3: CASSPRTDSSYNEQFF
size: few; D: NA; J: TRBJ1-2; V: TRBV5-1; DNA: TGCGCCAGCAAAGACGATCAGACGGAGCACTATGGCTACACCTTC; CDR3: CASKDDQTEHYGYTF
size: NA; D: NA; J: TRBJ2-3; V: TRBV7-3; DNA: TGTGCCAGCAGCTTAACAAGATGGGATACGCAGTATTTT; CDR3: CASSLTRWDTQYF
size: NA; D: TRBD1; J: TRBJ2-1; V: TRBV18; DNA: TGTGCCAGCTCACCCCAGGGGGTGAACTCCTACAATGAGCAGTTCTTC; CDR3: CASSPQGVNSYNEQFF
size: once; D: NA; J: TRBJ2-3; V: TRBV6-1; DNA: TGTGCCAGTAGATTAACCACAGATACGCAGTATTTT; CDR3: CASRLTTDTQYF
size: NA; D: TRBD1; J: TRBJ1-2; V: TRBV15; DNA: TGTGCCACCAGCAGAGGGGGACAGAGCAACTATGGCTACACCTTC; CDR3: CATSRGGQSNYGYTF
size: few; D: NA; J: TRBJ1-1; V: TRBV5-1; DNA: TGCGCCAGCAGCCAGGACCGTAACACTGAAGCTTTCTTT; CDR3: CASSQDRNTEAFF
size: NA; D: NA; J: TRBJ1-6; V: TRBV6-5; DNA: TGTGCCAGCAGTGGTGTCCAGGGAAACAATTCACCCCTCCACTTT; CDR3: CASSGVQGNNSPLHF
size: NA; D: NA; J: TRBJ1-2; V: TRBV5-6; DNA: TGTGCCAGCAGCTTCTACGAGGGCCATGGCTACACCTTC; CDR3: CASSFYEGHGYTF
size: NA; D: NA; J: TRBJ1-3; V: TRBV28; DNA: TGTGCCAGCAGTTTTGGAATGACCTCTGGAAACACCATATATTTT; CDR3: CASSFGMTSGNTIYF
size: NA; D: NA; J: TRBJ1-3; V: TRBV14; DNA: TGTGCCAGCAGCCACAGAGCAGGAGACTCTGGAAACACCATATATTTT; CDR3: CASSHRAGDSGNTIYF
size: NA; D: NA; J: TRBJ1-2; V: TRBV20-1; DNA: TGCAGTGCGCAGCAGGAGACCTACACCTTC; CDR3: CSAQQETYTF
size: NA; D: NA; J: TRBJ2-7; V: TRBV11-3; DNA: TGTGCCAGCAGCTTAGAGGTCAGCGCGGCGAGCGAGCAGTACTTC; CDR3: CASSLEVSAASEQYF